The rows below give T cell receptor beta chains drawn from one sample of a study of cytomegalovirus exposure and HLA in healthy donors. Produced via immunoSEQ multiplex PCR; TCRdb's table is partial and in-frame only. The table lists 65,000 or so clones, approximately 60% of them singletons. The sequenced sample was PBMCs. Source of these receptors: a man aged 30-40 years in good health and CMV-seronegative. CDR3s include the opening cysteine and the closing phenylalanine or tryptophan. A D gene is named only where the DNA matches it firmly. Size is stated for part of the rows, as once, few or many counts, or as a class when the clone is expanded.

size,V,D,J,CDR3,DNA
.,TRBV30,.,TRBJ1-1,CAWTRASVNTEAFF,TGTGCCTGGACCAGGGCCTCAGTGAACACTGAAGCTTTCTTT
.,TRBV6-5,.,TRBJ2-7,CASSYPPYEQYF,TGTGCCAGCAGTTACCCGCCCTACGAGCAGTACTTC
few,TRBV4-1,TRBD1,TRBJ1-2,CASSQDPWDRTNYGYTF,TGCGCCAGCAGCCAAGATCCCTGGGACAGGACAAACTATGGCTACACCTTC
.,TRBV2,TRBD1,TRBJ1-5,CASSQRTGPYQPQHF,TGTGCCAGCAGTCAGAGGACAGGTCCGTATCAGCCCCAGCATTTT
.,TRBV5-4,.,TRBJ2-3,CASSSYSHGRDTQYF,TGTGCCAGCAGTTCTTATAGCCACGGTCGAGATACGCAGTATTTT
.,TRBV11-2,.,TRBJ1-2,CASSLEAQGLRGYTF,TGTGCCAGCAGCTTAGAGGCCCAGGGGCTACGAGGCTACACCTTC
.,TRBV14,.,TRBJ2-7,CASSQDRGALNEQYF,TGTGCCAGCAGCCAAGACAGGGGGGCCCTTAACGAGCAGTACTTC
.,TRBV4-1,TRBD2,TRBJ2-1,CASSQASGGALDEQFF,TGCGCCAGCAGCCAAGCTAGCGGGGGGGCCTTAGATGAGCAGTTCTTC
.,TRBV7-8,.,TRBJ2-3,CASSSVGGGTTDTQYF,TGTGCCAGCAGTTCGGTGGGTGGGGGCACCACAGATACGCAGTATTTT
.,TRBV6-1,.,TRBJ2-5,CASSEAPGGWETQYF,TGTGCCAGCAGCGAGGCTCCAGGGGGGTGGGAGACCCAGTACTTC
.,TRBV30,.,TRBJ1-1,CARGDTYTEAFF,TGTGCCCGAGGGGACACCTACACTGAAGCTTTCTTT
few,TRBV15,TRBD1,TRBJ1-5,CATSSGTAYNQPQHF,TGTGCCACCAGCAGCGGGACAGCATACAATCAGCCCCAGCATTTT
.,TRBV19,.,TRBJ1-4,CASSTTTNEKLFF,TGTGCCAGTAGTACAACAACAAATGAAAAACTGTTTTTT
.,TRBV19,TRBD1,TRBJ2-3,CASSGADRRRTDTQYF,TGTGCCAGTAGTGGGGCGGACAGGAGACGCACAGATACGCAGTATTTT
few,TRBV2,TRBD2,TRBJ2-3,CASSETSGGISTDTQYF,TGTGCCAGCAGTGAAACTAGCGGGGGAATTAGCACAGATACGCAGTATTTT
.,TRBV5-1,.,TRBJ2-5,CASSSGEGTQYF,TGCGCCAGCAGCTCAGGGGAGGGGACCCAGTACTTC
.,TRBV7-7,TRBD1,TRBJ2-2,CASSDSGTGDTGELFF,TGTGCCAGCAGCGACTCCGGGACAGGGGACACCGGGGAGCTGTTTTTT
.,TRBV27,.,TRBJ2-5,CASSNRVRETQYF,TGTGCCAGCAGTAACAGGGTTCGAGAGACCCAGTACTTC
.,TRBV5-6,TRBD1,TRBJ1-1,CASSQTGTFGAFF,TGTGCCAGCAGCCAGACAGGGACCTTTGGAGCTTTCTTT
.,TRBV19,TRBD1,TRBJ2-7,CASSTGGPYEQYF,TGTGCCAGTAGTACAGGGGGACCCTACGAGCAGTACTTC
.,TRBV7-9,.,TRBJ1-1,CASSLQGGWEAFF,TGTGCCAGCAGCTTACAAGGAGGGTGGGAAGCTTTCTTT
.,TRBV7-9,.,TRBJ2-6,CASSLITSSGANVLTF,TGTGCCAGCAGCCTCATTACGAGCTCTGGGGCCAACGTCCTGACTTTC
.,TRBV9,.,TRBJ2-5,CASSVGQGWSETQYF,TGTGCCAGCAGCGTAGGTCAGGGCTGGAGCGAGACCCAGTACTTC
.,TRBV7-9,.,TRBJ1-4,CASSHRDYVVKLFF,TGTGCCAGCAGCCACAGGGACTACGTTGTAAAACTGTTTTTT
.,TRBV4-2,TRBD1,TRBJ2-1,CASSQLTGQEIEQFF,TGTGCCAGCAGCCAGCTTACGGGACAGGAGATTGAGCAGTTCTTC
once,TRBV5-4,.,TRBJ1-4,CASSLGLGRGDEKLFF,TGTGCCAGCAGCTTGGGATTAGGGAGGGGTGATGAAAAACTGTTTTTT
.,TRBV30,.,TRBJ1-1,CAWSQGTLTEAFF,TGTGCCTGGAGTCAGGGGACACTCACTGAAGCTTTCTTT
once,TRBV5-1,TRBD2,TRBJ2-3,CASSLLAGEVDTQYF,TGCGCCAGCAGCCTACTAGCGGGGGAGGTAGATACGCAGTATTTT
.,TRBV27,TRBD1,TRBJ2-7,CASSFRTGNYEQYF,TGTGCCAGCAGTTTCCGGACAGGTAACTACGAGCAGTACTTC